This TCR beta chain emerged from a study of cytomegalovirus exposure and HLA in healthy donors. Regarding the study as a whole: Later analysis indicated greater clonal expansion among HLA-associated TCR beta chains than among equally common other chains. Rare TCR sequences dominated, though some public TCRs recurred in many donors.

The sample holds a few counts of this clone. Its antigen is not known. It was with 60 Vbeta and 13 Jbeta primers that the PCR ran. Only in-frame clones appear in the TCRdb table, and some are missing; sequencing was by immunoSEQ multiplex PCR. This table holds 150,000 to 200,000 clones, less than 90% found once. V lost 3 bases to trimming and J lost 2 bases; unmatched junction nucleotides: 6. The CDR3 has 17 amino acids. Germline CDR1 SGDLS, CDR2 YYNGEE. The chain has TRBV9 and TRBJ2-3; 13 bases line up with TRBD2. The source is a man aged 18 to 29 in good health and CMV-seronegative. The specimen was PBMCs. CDR3 residues: CASSGTSGGASTDTQYF. In DNA, the CDR3 is TGTGCCAGCAGCGGAACTAGCGGGGGGGCCTCCACAGATACGCAGTATTTT. The variable domain in full, completed from reference TRBV9 and TRBJ2-3, reads DSGVTQTPKHLITATGQRVTLRCSPRSGDLSVYWYQQSLDQGLQFLIQYYNGEERAKGNILERFSAQQFPDLHSELNLSSLELGDSALYFCASSGTSGGASTDTQYFGPGTRLTVL.